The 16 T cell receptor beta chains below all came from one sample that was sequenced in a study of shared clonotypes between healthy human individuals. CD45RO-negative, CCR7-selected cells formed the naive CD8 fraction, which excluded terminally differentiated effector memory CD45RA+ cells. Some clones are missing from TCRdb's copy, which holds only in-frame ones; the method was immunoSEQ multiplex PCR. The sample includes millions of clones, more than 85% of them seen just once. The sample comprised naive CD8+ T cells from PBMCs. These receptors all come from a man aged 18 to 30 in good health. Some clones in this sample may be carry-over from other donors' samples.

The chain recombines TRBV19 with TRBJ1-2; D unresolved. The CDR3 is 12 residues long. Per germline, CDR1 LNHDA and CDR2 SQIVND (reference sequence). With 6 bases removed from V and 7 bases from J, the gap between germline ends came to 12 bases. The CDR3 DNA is TGTGCCAGTAGCCTAAGGGCGTCTGGCTACACCTTC. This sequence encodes CASSLRASGYTF.

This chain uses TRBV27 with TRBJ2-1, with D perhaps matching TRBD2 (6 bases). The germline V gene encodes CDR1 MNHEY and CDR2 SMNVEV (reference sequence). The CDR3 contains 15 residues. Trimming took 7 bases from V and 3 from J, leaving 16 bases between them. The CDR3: CASKGPGTLYNEQFF. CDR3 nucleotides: TGTGCCAGCAAGGGGCCCGGGACTCTCTACAATGAGCAGTTCTTC.

The CDR3 protein is CAWKTGTNTEAFF. The CDR3 DNA is TGTGCCTGGAAGACAGGTACGAACACTGAAGCTTTCTTT. V and J are TRBV30 and TRBJ1-1; possibly TRBD1 for D (6 bases). Trimming removed 4 bases at V and 1 base at J, with 10 bases between. The CDR3 is 13 residues long. Germline V gene lookup returns CDR1 GTSNPN and CDR2 SVGIG (reference sequence).

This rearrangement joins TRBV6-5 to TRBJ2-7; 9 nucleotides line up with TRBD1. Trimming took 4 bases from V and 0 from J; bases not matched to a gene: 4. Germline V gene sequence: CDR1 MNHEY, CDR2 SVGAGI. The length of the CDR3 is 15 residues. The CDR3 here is CASSSTGGSSYEQYF. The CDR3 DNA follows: TGTGCCAGCAGTTCTACAGGGGGCAGCTCCTACGAGCAGTACTTC.

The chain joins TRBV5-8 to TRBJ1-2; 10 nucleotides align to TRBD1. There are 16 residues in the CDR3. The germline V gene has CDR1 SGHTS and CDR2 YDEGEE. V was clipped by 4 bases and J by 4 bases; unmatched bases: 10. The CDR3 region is CASSLKTGGLGYGYTF. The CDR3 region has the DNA TGTGCCAGCAGCCTTAAGACAGGGGGCCTGGGCTATGGCTACACCTTC.

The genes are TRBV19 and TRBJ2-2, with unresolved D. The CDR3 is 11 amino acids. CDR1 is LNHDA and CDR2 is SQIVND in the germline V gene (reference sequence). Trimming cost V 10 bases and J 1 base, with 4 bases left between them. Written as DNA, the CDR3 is TGTGCCACTTGGAACACCGGGGAGCTGTTTTTT. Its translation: CATWNTGELFF.

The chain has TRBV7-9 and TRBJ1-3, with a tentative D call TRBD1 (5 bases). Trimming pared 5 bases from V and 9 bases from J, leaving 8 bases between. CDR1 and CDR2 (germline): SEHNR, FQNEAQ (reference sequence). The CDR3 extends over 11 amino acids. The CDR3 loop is CASSDGGTIYF. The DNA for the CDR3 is TGTGCCAGCAGCGATGGGGGCACCATATATTTT.

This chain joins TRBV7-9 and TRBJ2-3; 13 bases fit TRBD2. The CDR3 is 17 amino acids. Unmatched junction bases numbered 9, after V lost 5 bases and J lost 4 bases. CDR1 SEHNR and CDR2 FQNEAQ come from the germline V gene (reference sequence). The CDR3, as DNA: TGTGCCAGCAGCGTAGGACTAGCGGGAGCTCCCCCAGATACGCAGTATTTT. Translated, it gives CASSVGLAGAPPDTQYF.

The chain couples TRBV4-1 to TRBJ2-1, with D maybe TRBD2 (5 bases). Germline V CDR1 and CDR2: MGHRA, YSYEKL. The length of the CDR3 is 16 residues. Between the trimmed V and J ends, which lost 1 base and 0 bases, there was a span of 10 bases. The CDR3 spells CASSQGGPLSYNEQFF. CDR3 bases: TGCGCCAGCAGCCAAGGAGGGCCCCTCTCCTACAATGAGCAGTTCTTC.

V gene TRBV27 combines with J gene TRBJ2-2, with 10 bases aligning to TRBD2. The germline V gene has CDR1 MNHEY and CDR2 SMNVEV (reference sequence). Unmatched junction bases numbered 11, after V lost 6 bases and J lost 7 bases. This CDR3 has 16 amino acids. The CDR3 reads CASRLAGRYSIGELFF. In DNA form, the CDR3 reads TGTGCCAGCAGACTAGCGGGAAGGTATTCAATCGGGGAGCTGTTTTTT.

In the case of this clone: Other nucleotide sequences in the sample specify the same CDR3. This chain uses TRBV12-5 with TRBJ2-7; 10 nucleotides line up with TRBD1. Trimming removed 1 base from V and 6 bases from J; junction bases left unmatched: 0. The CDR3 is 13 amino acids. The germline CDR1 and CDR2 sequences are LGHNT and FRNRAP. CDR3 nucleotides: TGTGCTAGTGGTTTGGGGACAGGGGGCGAGCAGTACTTC. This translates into CASGLGTGGEQYF. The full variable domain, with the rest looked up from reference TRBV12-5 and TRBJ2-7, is DARVTQTPRHKVTEMGQEVTMRCQPILGHNTVFWYRQTMMQGLELLAYFRNRAPLDDSGMPKDRFSAEMPDATLATLKIQPSEPRDSAVYFCASGLGTGGEQYFGPGTRLTVT.

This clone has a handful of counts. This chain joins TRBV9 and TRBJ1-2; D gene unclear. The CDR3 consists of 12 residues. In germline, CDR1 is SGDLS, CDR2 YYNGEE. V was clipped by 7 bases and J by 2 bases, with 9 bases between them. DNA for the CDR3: TGTGCCAGCCAAGGGAACAACTATGGCTACACCTTC. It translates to CASQGNNYGYTF.

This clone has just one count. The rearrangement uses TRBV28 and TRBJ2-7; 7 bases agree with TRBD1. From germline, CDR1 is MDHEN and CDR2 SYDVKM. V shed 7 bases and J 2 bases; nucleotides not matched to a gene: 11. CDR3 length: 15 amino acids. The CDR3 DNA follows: TGTGCCAGCAAGAATCCGGGACAGCTGCCCTACGAGCAGTACTTC. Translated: CASKNPGQLPYEQYF.

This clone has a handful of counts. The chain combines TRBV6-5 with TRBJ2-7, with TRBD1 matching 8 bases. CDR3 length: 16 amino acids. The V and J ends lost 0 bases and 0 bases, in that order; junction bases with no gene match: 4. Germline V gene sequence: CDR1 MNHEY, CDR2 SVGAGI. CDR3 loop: CASSYSTGVSSYEQYF. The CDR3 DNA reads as TGTGCCAGCAGTTACTCGACAGGGGTAAGCTCCTACGAGCAGTACTTC.

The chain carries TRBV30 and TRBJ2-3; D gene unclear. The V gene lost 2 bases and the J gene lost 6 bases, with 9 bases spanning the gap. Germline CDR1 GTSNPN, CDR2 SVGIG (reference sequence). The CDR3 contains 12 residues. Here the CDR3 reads CAWSIPPDTQYF. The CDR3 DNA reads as TGTGCCTGGAGTATACCGCCGGATACGCAGTATTTT.

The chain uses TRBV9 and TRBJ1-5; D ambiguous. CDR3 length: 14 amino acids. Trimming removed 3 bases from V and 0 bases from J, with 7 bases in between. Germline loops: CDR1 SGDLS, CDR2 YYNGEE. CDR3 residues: CASSASHSNQPQHF. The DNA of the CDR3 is TGTGCCAGCAGCGCTAGCCATAGCAATCAGCCCCAGCATTTT. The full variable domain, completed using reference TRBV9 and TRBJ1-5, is DSGVTQTPKHLITATGQRVTLRCSPRSGDLSVYWYQQSLDQGLQFLIQYYNGEERAKGNILERFSAQQFPDLHSELNLSSLELGDSALYFCASSASHSNQPQHFGDGTRLSIL.